Shown below are 21 T cell receptor beta chains from a single sample sequenced in a study of CD8 T cells in Susac syndrome. RNA amounts of about 0.5 to 1 ug underwent reverse transcription with random hexamers. TCRdb analysed the immunoSEQ multiplex PCR reads with MiXCR anew, one entry per CDR3 protein. The table records under 150,000 distinct CDR3 sequences, 91% of them present only once. Sequences were obtained from CD8+ T cells from PBMCs. These receptors were collected from a human donor with multiple sclerosis.

The chain couples TRBV11-2 to TRBJ2-7; D remains unclear. The V end lost 1 base, the J end lost 0 bases, and 7 bases lay between the germline ends. CDR1 and CDR2 (germline): SGHAT, FQNNGV. The CDR3 is made up of 14 amino acids. The CDR3, as DNA: TGTGCCAGCAGCTTAGGACTGGTCTCCTACGAGCAGTACTTC. It is translated as CASSLGLVSYEQYF.

The CDR3 is CASSQRGIYEQYF. The CDR3 coding sequence is TGTGCCAGCAGCCAACGCGGGATCTACGAGCAGTACTTC. The chain carries TRBV14 and TRBJ2-7; weak D call: TRBD2 (6 bases). Germline assignment: CDR1 SGHDN and CDR2 FVKESK. Trimming removed 2 bases at V and 3 bases at J, with 8 bases between. CDR3 length equals 13 residues.

This chain links TRBV5-4 with TRBJ2-1, with 13 bases that match TRBD2. V lost 3 bases, J lost 8 bases, and 5 bases stayed unmatched. CDR3 length: 15 amino acids. Germline CDR1 SGHNT, CDR2 YYREEE (reference sequence). The CDR3 DNA reads as TGTGCCAGCAGCTGGGGACTAGCGGGATATGATGAGCAGTTCTTC. Amino acid sequence: CASSWGLAGYDEQFF.

The rearrangement links TRBV7-9 to TRBJ2-7; D is undetermined. V was trimmed by 1 base and J by 3 bases, leaving 10 bases between them. The CDR3 covers 14 residues. In germline, CDR1 is SEHNR, CDR2 FQNEAQ (reference sequence). CDR3: CASSLDLAVYEQYF. The CDR3 DNA follows: TGTGCCAGCAGCTTAGATCTGGCGGTCTACGAGCAGTACTTC. The whole variable domain, filled in from reference TRBV7-9 and TRBJ2-7, reads DTGVSQNPRHKITKRGQNVTFRCDPISEHNRLYWYRQTLGQGPEFLTYFQNEAQLEKSRLLSDRFSAERPKGSFSTLEIQRTEQGDSAMYLCASSLDLAVYEQYFGPGTRLTVT.

The chain employs TRBV5-6 and TRBJ1-1; 9 bases are a match to TRBD1. The CDR3 length is 15 residues. Germline V gene sequence: CDR1 SGHDT, CDR2 YYEEEE. J lost 3 bases, V lost 4 bases, and 7 bases had no gene match. CDR3 sequence reads: CASSLEGTGYTEAFF. CDR3 coding DNA: TGTGCCAGCAGCCTCGAAGGGACAGGGTACACTGAAGCTTTCTTT.

The DNA for the CDR3 is TGTGCCAGCAGCCCGGGACTAGCGCCAAACAATGAGCAGTACTTC. Amino acids: CASSPGLAPNNEQYF. This sequence joins TRBV9 and TRBJ2-7, with 10 positions matching TRBD2. Losses at the gene ends were 4 bases for V and 7 bases for J; bases not matched to a gene: 11. Germline V gene sequence: CDR1 SGDLS, CDR2 YYNGEE. CDR3 length equals 15 residues.

This chain joins TRBV10-3 and TRBJ2-1; tentatively, D is TRBD1 or TRBD2 (5 bases each). CDR3 length: 15 residues. The V gene's germline CDR1 is ENHRY and CDR2 SYGVKD. With 6 bases removed from V and 0 bases from J, the gap between germline ends came to 12 bases. CDR3 bases: TGTGCCATCAGGAGGGACGCCAACTCCTACAATGAGCAGTTCTTC. Protein: CAIRRDANSYNEQFF.

This rearrangement joins TRBV28 to TRBJ2-7; a weak D match, TRBD1 (5 bases). The V gene lost 6 bases and the J gene lost 4 bases, with 16 bases spanning the gap. Germline CDR1 MDHEN, CDR2 SYDVKM. The CDR3 covers 14 residues. Written as DNA, the CDR3 is TGTGCCAGCAGACCGCAGGGATTGGAATACGAGCAGTACTTC. This sequence encodes CASRPQGLEYEQYF.

This clonotype has a single count. V gene TRBV19 combines with J gene TRBJ2-1; D is perhaps TRBD2 (7 bases). Germline CDR1 reads LNHDA; CDR2 reads SQIVND (reference sequence). There are 13 residues in the CDR3. Trimming shortened V by 3 bases and J by 9 bases, and 12 bases separated the two germline ends. CDR3 sequence reads: CASSIGGHTEQFF. CDR3 coding DNA: TGTGCCAGTAGTATCGGGGGGCATACTGAGCAGTTCTTC.

This clonotype showed up just a few times. This chain connects TRBV30 to TRBJ2-2; perhaps TRBD2 as D (5 bases). Trimming pared 1 base from V and 7 bases from J, leaving 7 bases between. The CDR3 is 12 amino acids. CDR1 is GTSNPN, CDR2 SVGIG, per germline (reference sequence). The CDR3 coding sequence is TGTGCCTGGAGTGATGGAGGCGGGGAGCTGTTTTTT. This translates into CAWSDGGGELFF. The complete variable domain, with remaining parts taken from reference TRBV30 and TRBJ2-2, reads SQTIHQWPATLVQPVGSPLSLECTVEGTSNPNLYWYRQAAGRGLQLLFYSVGIGQISSEVPQNLSASRPQDRQFILSSKKLLLSDSGFYLCAWSDGGGELFFGEGSRLTVL.

The chain recombines TRBV18 with TRBJ2-7, with a tentative D call TRBD1 (5 bases). This CDR3 comprises 13 residues. The V end was cut by 4 bases, the J end by 4 bases, with 11 bases between. Germline CDR1 is KGHSH and CDR2 is LQKENI. Written as DNA, the CDR3 is TGTGCCAGCTCACAAGGGGCGGAATACGAGCAGTACTTC. Protein sequence: CASSQGAEYEQYF.

The chain couples TRBV5-5 to TRBJ2-5; D is unclear. This CDR3 is 16 amino acids long. The V end lost 2 bases, the J end lost 1 base, and 15 bases lay between the germline ends. Per germline, CDR1 SGHKS and CDR2 YYEKEE (reference sequence). CDR3 DNA: TGTGCCAGCAGCTTTGGGGTTTTGATTAGCCAAGAGACCCAGTACTTC. Amino acids: CASSFGVLISQETQYF.

This clonotype was recorded once. The genes are TRBV12-3 or TRBV12-4 and TRBJ2-4; D unresolved. Trimming took off 11 bases at V and 8 bases at J, with 19 bases between the two ends. This CDR3 region has 13 residues. CDR3 region: CAPPESPPDIQYF. The CDR3 bases are TGTGCCCCCCCCGAAAGCCCCCCAGACATTCAGTACTTC.

V and J are TRBV7-3 and TRBJ2-7, with a weak D call TRBD1 (6 bases). V lost 4 bases and J 6 bases, leaving 19 bases between the germline ends. The length of the CDR3 is 15 residues. In germline, CDR1 is SGHTA, CDR2 FQGTGA. The CDR3 region is CASSSGWQGLGEQYF. In DNA, the CDR3 is TGTGCCAGCAGCTCCGGGTGGCAGGGGTTGGGCGAGCAGTACTTC.

This chain uses TRBV7-9 with TRBJ1-2; tentative D call: TRBD1 (5 bases). CDR3 size: 14 residues. Germline values: CDR1 SEHNR, CDR2 FQNEAQ (reference sequence). V lost 6 bases to trimming and J lost 1 base, with 12 bases between them. This CDR3 reads CASSHPGLNYGYTF. In DNA form, the CDR3 reads TGTGCCAGCAGTCATCCGGGACTTAACTATGGCTACACCTTC.

The V and J genes are TRBV25-1 and TRBJ2-2, with 10 nucleotides matching TRBD2. The CDR3 has 17 amino acids. Germline loops: CDR1 MGHDK, CDR2 SYGVNS. The V segment lost 1 base and the J segment 2 bases; nucleotides outside the gene matches: 4. The CDR3, as DNA: TGTGCCAGCAGTGAATCGGCACTAGCGGGAAACACCGGGGAGCTGTTTTTT. It encodes CASSESALAGNTGELFF.

This clonotype has just a few counts. The J gene is TRBJ2-3, the V gene TRBV5-1; TRBD2 might be the D (5 bases). Germline CDR1 is SGHRS and CDR2 is YFSETQ. The CDR3 covers 14 residues. The V and J ends lost 1 base and 3 bases respectively, with 9 bases between them. The CDR3 here is CASSLIGGTDTQYF. The DNA for the CDR3 is TGCGCCAGCAGCTTGATTGGAGGAACAGATACGCAGTATTTT.

The chain couples TRBV13 to TRBJ2-7, with D perhaps matching TRBD1 or TRBD2 (6 bases each). Between the trimmed V and J ends, which lost 1 base and 4 bases, there was a span of 17 bases. Germline-derived CDR1 and CDR2 are PRHDT and FYEKMQ (reference sequence). This CDR3 is 16 amino acids long. In DNA form, the CDR3 reads TGTGCCAGCAGCTTAGCAGGGACCGGGGGCTGGTACGAGCAGTACTTC. It yields the protein CASSLAGTGGWYEQYF.

The rearrangement links TRBV27 to TRBJ1-4; D ambiguous. The CDR3 runs 14 residues. Germline loops: CDR1 MNHEY, CDR2 SMNVEV (reference sequence). V lost 1 base and J lost 4, with 7 bases in between. The CDR3 coding sequence is TGTGCCAGCAGTTTATGGCCCAGTAATGAAAAACTGTTTTTT. Its translation: CASSLWPSNEKLFF. Full variable domain (outside the CDR3, taken from reference TRBV27 and TRBJ1-4): EAQVTQNPRYLITVTGKKLTVTCSQNMNHEYMSWYRQDPGLGLRQIYYSMNVEVTDKGDVPEGYKVSRKEKRNFPLILESPSPNQTSLYFCASSLWPSNEKLFFGSGTQLSVL.

This rearrangement joins TRBV27 to TRBJ2-7; 10 nucleotides line up with TRBD1. Germline V gives CDR1 MNHEY, CDR2 SMNVEV (reference sequence). This CDR3 comprises 17 residues. V lost 5 bases and J lost 2; bases outside the gene matches: 12. CDR3 loop: CASSLYPGQGGAYEQYF. The CDR3 coding sequence is TGTGCCAGCAGTCTTTACCCCGGACAGGGGGGGGCCTACGAGCAGTACTTC.

V is TRBV6-6 and J is TRBJ2-3; D unresolved. Germline CDR1 is MNHNY and CDR2 is SVGAGI (reference sequence). There are 14 residues in the CDR3. V lost 3 bases and J lost 2, with 9 bases in between. The CDR3 loop reads CASSYLGNTDTQYF. The CDR3 bases are TGTGCCAGCAGTTATCTGGGGAACACAGATACGCAGTATTTT.